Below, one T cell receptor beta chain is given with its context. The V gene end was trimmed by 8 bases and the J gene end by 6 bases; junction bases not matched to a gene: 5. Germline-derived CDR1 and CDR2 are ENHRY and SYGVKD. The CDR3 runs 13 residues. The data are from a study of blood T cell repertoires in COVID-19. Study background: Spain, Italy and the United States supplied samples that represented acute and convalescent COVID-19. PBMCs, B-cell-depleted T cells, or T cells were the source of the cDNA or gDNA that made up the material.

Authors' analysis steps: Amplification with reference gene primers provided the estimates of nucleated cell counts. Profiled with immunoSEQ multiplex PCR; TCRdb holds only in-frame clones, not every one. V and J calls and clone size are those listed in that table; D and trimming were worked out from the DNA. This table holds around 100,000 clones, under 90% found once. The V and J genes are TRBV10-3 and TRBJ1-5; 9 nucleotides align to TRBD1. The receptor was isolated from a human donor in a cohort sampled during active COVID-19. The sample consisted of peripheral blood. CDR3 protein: CAIGDRETQPQHF. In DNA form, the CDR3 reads TGTGCCATCGGGGACAGGGAAACTCAGCCCCAGCATTTT.